The 10 T cell receptor beta chains below come from one sample, sequenced in a study of regulatory T cells in long-lasting Graves disease. Sample time point: newly diagnosed GD, antithyroid drugs for less than 3 months. PBMC-extracted RNA yielded the TCR library. Assembly of TCR beta libraries relied on iRepertoire HTBI primers together with Arm-PCR of CDR3 regions. TCRdb fed the multiplex PCR reads into MiXCR, producing one record per CDR3 protein. Of roughly 250,000 distinct CDR3 sequences in the sample, under 20% are singletons; the top ten hold around 13%. Separately, the same data were catalogued under a study of T cells in Graves' hyperthyroidism and ophthalmopathy.

Source: peripheral blood mononuclear cells (PBMCs), taken at new diagnosis, from a patient treated with antithyroid drugs. Receptor source: a woman aged 25 to 39 with Graves disease.

This clonotype occurred many times. This chain joins TRBV20-1 and TRBJ1-1, with 7 positions matching TRBD1. J gave up 5 bases and V 4 bases, and 4 bases lay outside the gene matches. CDR3 size: 12 residues. In germline, CDR1 is DFQATT, CDR2 SNEGSKA (reference sequence). CDR3 in amino acids: CSANRDRTEAFF. The CDR3 DNA reads TGCAGTGCTAACCGGGACAGAACTGAAGCTTTCTTT.

The table lists this clonotype with many counts. This sequence joins TRBV14 and TRBJ2-7; D is possibly TRBD1 (5 bases). V lost 4 bases and J lost 5, with 15 bases in between. Germline loops: CDR1 SGHDN, CDR2 FVKESK. The CDR3 has 14 residues. CDR3 amino acids: CASSRAGLTHEQYF. CDR3 sequence (DNA): TGTGCCAGCAGCCGGGCAGGGCTAACCCACGAGCAGTACTTC.

The chain carries TRBV20-1 and TRBJ1-3; 8 positions match TRBD1. The CDR3 has 13 residues. With 6 bases clipped from V and 2 bases from J, the junction kept 3 bases outside the gene matches. The germline gives CDR1 DFQATT, CDR2 SNEGSKA (reference sequence). The CDR3, as DNA: TGCAGTGCCTCGGACAGGGCTGGAAACACCATATATTTT. It yields the protein CSASDRAGNTIYF.

This clonotype appeared many times. This sequence joins TRBV7-9 and TRBJ1-1; unclear D gene. Trimming pared 2 bases from V and 5 bases from J, leaving 12 bases between. This CDR3 is built from 14 residues. Germline V gene data show CDR1 as SEHNR and CDR2 as FQNEAQ (reference sequence). The DNA of the CDR3 is TGTGCCAGCAGCTTACAGGCGATGGGGACTGAAGCTTTCTTT. Protein sequence: CASSLQAMGTEAFF.

This clonotype came up many times. The chain has TRBV7-9 and TRBJ1-6; D is possibly TRBD1 (5 bases). The V end was cut by 8 bases, the J end by 7 bases, with 15 bases between. The CDR3 runs 14 residues. CDR1 and CDR2 (germline): SEHNR, FQNEAQ (reference sequence). The CDR3: CASGRQIPNSPLHF. CDR3 DNA sequence: TGTGCCAGCGGCAGACAGATTCCCAATTCACCCCTCCACTTT.

This clonotype was picked up a small number of times. The chain has TRBV3-1 and TRBJ1-4; D call uncertain. Germline CDR1 is LGHDT and CDR2 is YNNKEL (reference sequence). The length of the CDR3 is 15 residues. Trimming shortened V by 4 bases and J by 5 bases, and 14 bases separated the two germline ends. The CDR3 DNA is TGTGCCAGCAGCCTCTCGGCCACAGCGAATGAAAAACTGTTTTTT. It yields the protein CASSLSATANEKLFF.

This clonotype was recorded many times. The V call is TRBV7-9, the J call TRBJ1-1, with TRBD1 as a possible D gene (6 bases). Germline V gene lookup returns CDR1 SEHNR and CDR2 FQNEAQ (reference sequence). Trimming shortened V by 5 bases and J by 9 bases, and 13 bases separated the two germline ends. The CDR3 length is 12 residues. CDR3 nucleotide sequence: TGTGCCAGCAGCCAGGCCCAGGGGAAAGCTTTCTTT. As protein: CASSQAQGKAFF.

Regarding this clonotype: This may come from a read error, since a much larger clone is one base off. The chain employs TRBV19 and TRBJ2-7, with D perhaps matching TRBD1 (5 bases). This CDR3 spans 15 amino acids. Per germline, CDR1 LNHDA and CDR2 SQIVND (reference sequence). Trimming removed 5 bases from V and 2 bases from J, with 16 bases in between. The CDR3 sequence: CASSRRPGKPYEQYF. As DNA, the CDR3 is TGTGCCAGTAGTCGCAGGCCAGGGAAGCCCTACGAGCAGTACTTC.

This clonotype was picked up many times. J is TRBJ1-5 and V is TRBV4-2; 9 positions agree with TRBD1. Germline lookup yields CDR1 LGHNA and CDR2 YNFKEQ. V trimming: 0 bases; J trimming: 6 bases; junction bases outside the gene matches: 6. The CDR3 length is 16 residues. CDR3: CASSQEGQGRSQPQHF. Written as DNA, the CDR3 is TGTGCCAGCAGCCAAGAGGGACAGGGTAGGTCTCAGCCCCAGCATTTT.

This clonotype was detected many times. The genes are TRBV20-1 and TRBJ2-2, with 10 bases identical to TRBD1. The CDR3 loop spans 13 amino acids. Looked up from germline, CDR1 is DFQATT and CDR2 is SNEGSKA (reference sequence). V shed 6 bases, J shed 7 bases, and the junction held 5 bases outside the gene matches. The CDR3 region has the DNA TGCAGTGCCAGGGACAGGGGAGGCGGGGAGCTGTTTTTT. As protein: CSARDRGGGELFF.